The 10 T cell receptor beta chains below were found in one sample sequenced in a study of cytotoxic CD8 clonotypes in ibrutinib-treated CLL listed by TCRdb under 2021. The sample's time point label, decoded: 12 months on ibrutinib. The library was produced with the immunoSEQ multiplex PCR assay. The immuneACCESS repertoire file appears here via TCRdb, limited to in-frame rearrangements. These files lack a portion of the clones; in checked studies, under half of the deficit traces to unresolved V genes, and the cause of the others is not known. The sample yields about 200,000 clones; 60% to 80% were counted once. The ten most abundant clones make up roughly 6.4% of the sample. The input for sequencing was PBMCs, taken after 12 months of ibrutinib treatment. These receptors all come from a human donor with chronic lymphocytic leukemia.

This clone was counted only a few times. This chain uses TRBV6-5 with TRBJ2-3; D call uncertain. The CDR3 covers 13 residues. Germline CDR1 reads MNHEY; CDR2 reads SVGAGI. Trimming pared 2 bases from V and 3 bases from J, leaving 6 bases between. The CDR3 loop is CASSYDTTDTQYF. CDR3 nucleotide sequence: TGTGCCAGCAGTTACGACACGACAGATACGCAGTATTTT.

The CDR3 loop is CASSPQVRAWVNTEAFF. Written as DNA, the CDR3 is TGTGCCAGCAGCCCCCAGGTCAGGGCTTGGGTGAACACTGAAGCTTTCTTT. V is TRBV9 and J is TRBJ1-1; possibly TRBD1 for D (5 bases). Looked up from germline, CDR1 is SGDLS and CDR2 is YYNGEE. The CDR3 length is 17 residues. The ends were cut back, 4 bases at V and 0 bases at J, with 19 bases in the middle. Full variable domain (rest looked up from reference TRBV9 and TRBJ1-1): DSGVTQTPKHLITATGQRVTLRCSPRSGDLSVYWYQQSLDQGLQFLIQYYNGEERAKGNILERFSAQQFPDLHSELNLSSLELGDSALYFCASSPQVRAWVNTEAFFGQGTRLTVV.

A few counts support this clone. The chain couples TRBV7-2 to TRBJ2-3; possible D gene TRBD2, 6 bases. This CDR3 region has 15 residues. Germline CDR1 and CDR2: SGHTA and FQGNSA. Trimming cost V 2 bases and J 2 bases, with 11 bases left between them. CDR3 coding DNA: TGTGCCAGCAGCTTATCCGCGGGACCCACAGATACGCAGTATTTT. The encoded protein is CASSLSAGPTDTQYF.

V is TRBV30 and J is TRBJ1-2; 10 nucleotides align to TRBD1. Germline V CDR1 and CDR2: GTSNPN, SVGIG (reference sequence). V was pared by 0 bases and J by 0 bases, with 10 bases of the junction left unmatched. The CDR3 runs 18 residues. The CDR3 DNA is TGTGCCTGGAGTGTACGACGACAGGGGGCACCCGCTAACTATGGCTACACCTTC. Encoded protein: CAWSVRRQGAPANYGYTF.

The chain carries TRBV7-9 and TRBJ1-4; D gene unclear. The CDR3 is 14 residues long. The germline V gene has CDR1 SEHNR and CDR2 FQNEAQ (reference sequence). The ends were cut back, 5 bases at V and 5 bases at J, with 12 bases in the middle. CDR3 in amino acids: CASSPRRRNEKLFF. The CDR3 nucleotides are TGTGCCAGCAGCCCCCGCAGGAGGAATGAAAAACTGTTTTTT.

This clone occurred a few times. The chain employs TRBV9 and TRBJ1-3; 8 nucleotides match TRBD1. Per germline, CDR1 SGDLS and CDR2 YYNGEE. This CDR3 is 16 amino acids long. J was trimmed by 1 base and V by 0 bases; bases with no gene match: 3. CDR3 loop: CASSVDGQGSGNTIYF. In nucleotides, the CDR3 is TGTGCCAGCAGCGTAGATGGACAGGGTTCTGGAAACACCATATATTTT.

The chain employs TRBV18 and TRBJ2-7; D is possibly TRBD2 (5 bases). Germline V gives CDR1 KGHSH, CDR2 LQKENI. The length of the CDR3 is 13 residues. V shed 2 bases and J shed 4 bases, with 9 bases lying between them. CDR3 loop: CASSPREPYEQYF. For the CDR3, the DNA is TGTGCCAGCTCACCAAGGGAGCCTTACGAGCAGTACTTC.

This clone came up once. The chain carries TRBV19 and TRBJ1-2; no firm D call. This CDR3 contains 15 residues. V dropped 6 bases and J dropped 4 bases, with 18 bases sitting between them. In germline, CDR1 is LNHDA, CDR2 SQIVND (reference sequence). DNA of the CDR3: TGTGCCAGTAGACCGCCGTGGGGTGCGGGCTATGGCTACACCTTC. It specifies CASRPPWGAGYGYTF.

This clone was counted once. The chain employs TRBV4-2 and TRBJ2-7; tentatively, D is TRBD2 (6 bases). The CDR3 runs 17 residues. Germline values: CDR1 LGHNA, CDR2 YNFKEQ. Trimming pared 5 bases from V and 6 bases from J, leaving 26 bases between. This CDR3 is CASSDRTGLPFPREQYF. As DNA, the CDR3 is TGTGCCAGCAGCGACCGTACGGGACTCCCGTTTCCCCGCGAGCAGTACTTC.

This clone occurred once. The rearrangement joins TRBV6-1 to TRBJ2-2, with D uncertain. Germline V gene sequence: CDR1 MNHNS, CDR2 SASEGT. The CDR3 loop spans 15 amino acids. V lost 1 base to trimming and J lost 2 bases, with 8 bases between them. The CDR3 here is CASSEEVLNTGELFF. The CDR3 DNA is TGTGCCAGCAGTGAAGAGGTACTAAACACCGGGGAGCTGTTTTTT.